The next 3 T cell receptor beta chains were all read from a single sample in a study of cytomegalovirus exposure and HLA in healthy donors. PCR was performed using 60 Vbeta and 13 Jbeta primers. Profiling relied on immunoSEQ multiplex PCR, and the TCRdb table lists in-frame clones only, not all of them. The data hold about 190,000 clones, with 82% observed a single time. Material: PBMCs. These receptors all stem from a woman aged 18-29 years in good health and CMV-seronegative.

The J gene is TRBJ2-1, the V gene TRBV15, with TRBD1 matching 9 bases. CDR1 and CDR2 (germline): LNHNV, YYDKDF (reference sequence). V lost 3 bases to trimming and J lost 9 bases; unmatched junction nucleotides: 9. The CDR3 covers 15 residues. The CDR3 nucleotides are TGTGCCACCAGCAGCGGCGGGACAGGGAGTGGTGAGCAGTTCTTC. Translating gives CATSSGGTGSGEQFF.

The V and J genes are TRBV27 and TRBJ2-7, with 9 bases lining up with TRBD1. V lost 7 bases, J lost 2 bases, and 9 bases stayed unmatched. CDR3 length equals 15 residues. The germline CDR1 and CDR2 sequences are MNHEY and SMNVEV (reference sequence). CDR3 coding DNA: TGTGCCAGCACCCTAGGGGGGACAGGGCCCTACGAGCAGTACTTC. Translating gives CASTLGGTGPYEQYF.

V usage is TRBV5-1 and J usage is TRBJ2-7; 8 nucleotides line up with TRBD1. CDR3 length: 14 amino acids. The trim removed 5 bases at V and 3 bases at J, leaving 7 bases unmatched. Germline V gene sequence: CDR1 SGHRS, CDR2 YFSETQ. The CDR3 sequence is CASSYNDRGYEQYF. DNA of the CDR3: TGCGCCAGCAGTTACAACGACAGGGGCTACGAGCAGTACTTC.